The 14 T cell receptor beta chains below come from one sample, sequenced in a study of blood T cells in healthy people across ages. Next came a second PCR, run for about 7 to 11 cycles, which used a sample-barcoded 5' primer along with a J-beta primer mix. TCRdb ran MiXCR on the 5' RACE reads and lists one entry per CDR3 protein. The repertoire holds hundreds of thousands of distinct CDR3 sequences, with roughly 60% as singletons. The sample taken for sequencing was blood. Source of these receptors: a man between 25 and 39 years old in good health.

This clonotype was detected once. For the CDR3, the DNA is TGTGCCAGCAGTGAAGGGTCAGGGAGGTTGGGTGGCTACACCTTC. Amino acids: CASSEGSGRLGGYTF. The chain links TRBV25-1 to TRBJ1-2; possible D gene TRBD1, 5 bases. CDR3 size: 15 residues. CDR1 and CDR2 (germline): MGHDK, SYGVNS. Trimming took off 2 bases at V and 7 bases at J, with 17 bases between the two ends.

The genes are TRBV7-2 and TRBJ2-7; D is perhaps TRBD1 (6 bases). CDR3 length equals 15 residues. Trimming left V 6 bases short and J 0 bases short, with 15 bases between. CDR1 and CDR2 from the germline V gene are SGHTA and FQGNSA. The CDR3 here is CASSSRGLLSYEQYF. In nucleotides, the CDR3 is TGTGCCAGCAGTTCCAGGGGTCTACTCTCCTACGAGCAGTACTTC. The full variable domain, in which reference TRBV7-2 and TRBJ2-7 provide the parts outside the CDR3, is GAGVSQSPSNKVTEKGKDVELRCDPISGHTALYWYRQSLGQGLEFLIYFQGNSAPDKSGLPSDRFSAERTGGSVSTLTIQRTQQEDSAVYLCASSSRGLLSYEQYFGPGTRLTVT.

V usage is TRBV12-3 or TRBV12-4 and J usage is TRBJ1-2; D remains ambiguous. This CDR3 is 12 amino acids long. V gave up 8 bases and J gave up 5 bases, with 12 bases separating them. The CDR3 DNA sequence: TGTGCCAGCGCGTTCGCGGGTTATGGCTACACCTTC. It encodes CASAFAGYGYTF.

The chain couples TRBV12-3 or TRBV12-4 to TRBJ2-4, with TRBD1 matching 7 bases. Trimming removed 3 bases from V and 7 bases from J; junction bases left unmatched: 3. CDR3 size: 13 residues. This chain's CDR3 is CASSFDRVNIQYF. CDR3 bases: TGTGCCAGCAGTTTCGACAGGGTTAACATTCAGTACTTC.

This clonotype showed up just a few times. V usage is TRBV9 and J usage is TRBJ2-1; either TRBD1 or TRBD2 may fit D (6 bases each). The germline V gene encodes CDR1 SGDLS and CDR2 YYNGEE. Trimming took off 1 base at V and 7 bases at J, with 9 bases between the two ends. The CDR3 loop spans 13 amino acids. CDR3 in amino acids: CASSVTGANEQFF. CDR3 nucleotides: TGTGCCAGCAGCGTAACGGGGGCAAATGAGCAGTTCTTC.

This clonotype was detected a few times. The CDR3 DNA sequence: TGTGCCAGCAGTTTTCTGGGGGGGCACAGCGAAGCTTTCTTT. Its translation is CASSFLGGHSEAFF. The chain carries TRBV6-5 and TRBJ1-1; maybe TRBD1 (6 bases). Germline CDR1 reads MNHEY; CDR2 reads SVGAGI. The germline V and J ends were trimmed by 4 bases and 8 bases, with 17 bases remaining between them. The CDR3 has 14 amino acids.

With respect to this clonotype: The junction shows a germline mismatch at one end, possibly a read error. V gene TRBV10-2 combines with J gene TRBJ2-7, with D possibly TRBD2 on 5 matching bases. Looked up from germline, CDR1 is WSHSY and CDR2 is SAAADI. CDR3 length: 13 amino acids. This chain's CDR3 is CASTEGEWYEQYF. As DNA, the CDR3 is TGCGCCAGCACTGAGGGTGAATGGTACGAGCAGTACTTC.

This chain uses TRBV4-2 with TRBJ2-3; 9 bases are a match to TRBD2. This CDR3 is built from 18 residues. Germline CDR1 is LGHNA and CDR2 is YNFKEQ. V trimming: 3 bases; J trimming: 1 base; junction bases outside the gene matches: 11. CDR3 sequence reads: CASSQREALAGRTDTQYF. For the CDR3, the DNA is TGTGCCAGCAGCCAGCGAGAGGCTCTAGCGGGGCGCACAGATACGCAGTATTTT.

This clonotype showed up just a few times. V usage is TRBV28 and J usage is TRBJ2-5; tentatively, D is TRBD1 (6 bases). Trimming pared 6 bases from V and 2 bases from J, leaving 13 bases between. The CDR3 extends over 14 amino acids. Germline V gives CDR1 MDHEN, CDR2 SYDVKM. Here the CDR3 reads CASSTPDSQETQYF. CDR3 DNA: TGTGCCAGCAGCACCCCGGACAGTCAAGAGACCCAGTACTTC. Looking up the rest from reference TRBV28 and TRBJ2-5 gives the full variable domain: DVKVTQSSRYLVKRTGEKVFLECVQDMDHENMFWYRQDPGLGLRLIYFSYDVKMKEKGDIPEGYSVSREKKERFSLILESASTNQTSMYLCASSTPDSQETQYFGPGTRLLVL.

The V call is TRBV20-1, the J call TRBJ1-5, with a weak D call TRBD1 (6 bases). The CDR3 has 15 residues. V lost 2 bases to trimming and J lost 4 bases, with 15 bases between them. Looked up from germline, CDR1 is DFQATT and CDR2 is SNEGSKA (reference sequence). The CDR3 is CSARRIAGANQPQHF. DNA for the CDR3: TGCAGTGCTAGACGTATTGCAGGGGCTAATCAGCCCCAGCATTTT.

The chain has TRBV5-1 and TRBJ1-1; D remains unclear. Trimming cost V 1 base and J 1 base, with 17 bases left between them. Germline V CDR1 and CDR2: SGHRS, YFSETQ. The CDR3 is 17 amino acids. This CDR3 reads CASSLRNWRGGNTEAFF. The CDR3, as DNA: TGCGCCAGCAGCTTGCGGAACTGGCGCGGCGGGAACACTGAAGCTTTCTTT. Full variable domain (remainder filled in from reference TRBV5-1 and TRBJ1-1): KAGVTQTPRYLIKTRGQQVTLSCSPISGHRSVSWYQQTPGQGLQFLFEYFSETQRNKGNFPGRFSGRQFSNSRSEMNVSTLELGDSALYLCASSLRNWRGGNTEAFFGQGTRLTVV.

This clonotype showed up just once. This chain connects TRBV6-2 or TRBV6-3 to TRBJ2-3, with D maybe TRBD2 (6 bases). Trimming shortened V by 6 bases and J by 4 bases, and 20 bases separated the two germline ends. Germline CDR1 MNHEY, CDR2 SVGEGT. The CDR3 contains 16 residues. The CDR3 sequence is CASRTGGRAASDTQYF. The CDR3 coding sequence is TGTGCCAGCAGGACCGGAGGGCGGGCTGCATCAGATACGCAGTATTTT.

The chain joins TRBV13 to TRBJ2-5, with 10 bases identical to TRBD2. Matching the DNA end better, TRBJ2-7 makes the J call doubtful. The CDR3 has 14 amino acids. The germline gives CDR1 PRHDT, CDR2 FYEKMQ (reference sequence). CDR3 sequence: CASSYRTSGDEQYF. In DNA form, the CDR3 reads TGTGCCAGCAGCTATCGGACTAGCGGAGACGAGCAGTACTTC.

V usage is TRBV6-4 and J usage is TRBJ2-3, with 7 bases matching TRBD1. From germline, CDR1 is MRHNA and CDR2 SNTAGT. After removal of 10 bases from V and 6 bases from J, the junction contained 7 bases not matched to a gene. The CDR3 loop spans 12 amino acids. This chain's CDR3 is CATRDSGDTQYF. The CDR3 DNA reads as TGTGCCACCCGGGACAGTGGGGATACGCAGTATTTT.